The present T cell receptor beta chain was sequenced within a study of T cells in localized non-small cell lung cancer. Produced via immunoSEQ multiplex PCR; TCRdb's table is partial and in-frame only. The sample lists 25,000 to 35,000 clones, roughly 87% occurring once. A remark on this clone: The target antigen is unknown.

V lost 0 bases, J lost 3 bases, and 12 bases lay in between. The CDR3 length is 14 residues. The germline V gene has CDR1 GTSNPN and CDR2 SVGIG (reference sequence). General observations from the study: Maximal T cell clonality occurred in uninvolved adjacent lung, with tumor ranking below it. A median of roughly 52 of the top 100 tumor clones appeared in adjacent lung, which was paired and uninvolved.

The sample here was peripheral blood, taken before any cancer treatment. The chain recombines TRBV30 with TRBJ2-7, with a possible D match to TRBD1 (5 bases). The TCR was taken from a woman aged 40-69 years with stage I lung adenocarcinoma. The CDR3 spells CAWSVSQGFYEQYF. The CDR3 nucleotides read TGTGCCTGGAGTGTAAGCCAGGGTTTCTACGAGCAGTACTTC.